The 14 T cell receptor beta chains presented below share a single source sample, sequenced in a study of T cell responses to AZD1222 COVID-19 vaccine. Libraries were prepared by immunoSEQ multiplex PCR; TCRdb keeps only in-frame clonotypes and omits some of them. Of some 150,000 clones in the sample, 85% to 90% were seen once. The specimen was peripheral blood, collected 28 days after the second AZD1222 dose. These TCRs come from an adult who received the AZD1222 COVID-19 vaccine.

In this sample, this clone turned up a few times. The chain uses TRBV28 and TRBJ2-1; 7 bases are shared with TRBD2. With 5 bases clipped from V and 7 bases from J, the junction kept 14 bases outside the gene matches. The CDR3 runs 16 residues. Germline V CDR1 and CDR2: MDHEN, SYDVKM. CDR3 in DNA: TGTGCCAGCAGTCTGGCGGGGGAGGAAACGGGGAATGAGCAGTTCTTC. It is translated as CASSLAGEETGNEQFF. Full variable domain (rest looked up from reference TRBV28 and TRBJ2-1): DVKVTQSSRYLVKRTGEKVFLECVQDMDHENMFWYRQDPGLGLRLIYFSYDVKMKEKGDIPEGYSVSREKKERFSLILESASTNQTSMYLCASSLAGEETGNEQFFGPGTRLTVL.

V and J are TRBV4-2 and TRBJ2-2; D is perhaps TRBD1 (8 bases). The CDR3 sequence is 17 residues long. The V end was cut by 5 bases, the J end by 8 bases, with 24 bases between. Germline lookup yields CDR1 LGHNA and CDR2 YNFKEQ. In DNA, the CDR3 is TGTGCCAGCAGCTACGGACAGGGAGGGGTGGAATTAGGGGAGCTGTTTTTT. The encoded protein is CASSYGQGGVELGELFF.

This chain links TRBV6-2 or TRBV6-3 with TRBJ2-1; D gene uncertain. CDR3 length equals 16 residues. The germline CDR1 and CDR2 sequences are MNHEY and SVGEGT. Trimming stripped 4 bases from V and 0 bases from J, with 13 bases between. CDR3 residues: CASSFWFRSSYNEQFF. The CDR3 coding sequence is TGTGCCAGCAGTTTTTGGTTTAGGAGCTCCTACAATGAGCAGTTCTTC.

The chain carries TRBV24-1 and TRBJ2-1; TRBD2 aligns across 16 bases. V was pared by 4 bases and J by 10 bases, with 3 bases of the junction left unmatched. The germline gives CDR1 KGHDR, CDR2 SFDVKD. The CDR3 covers 15 residues. The CDR3 DNA sequence: TGTGCCACCAGTGAAGGGACTAGCGGGAGGGAAGAGCAGTTCTTC. It is translated as CATSEGTSGREEQFF.

The gene calls are TRBV9 and TRBJ1-1; no firm D call. The V gene lost 3 bases and the J gene lost 4 bases, with 16 bases spanning the gap. Germline loops: CDR1 SGDLS, CDR2 YYNGEE. CDR3 length: 15 residues. CDR3 DNA sequence: TGTGCCAGCAGCGGGAGGGCAGAGAAGAGCACTGAAGCTTTCTTT. Amino acids: CASSGRAEKSTEAFF.

For this clone: One junction end does not reproduce the germline sequence, and a read error may be involved. This chain links TRBV2 with TRBJ2-7, with no clear D. The V gene's germline CDR1 is SNHLY and CDR2 FYNNEI. The CDR3 has 11 residues. CDR3 nucleotide sequence: TGTGCCAGCACTGAAACCTACGAGCAGTACTTC. Its protein is CASTETYEQYF.

Here the CDR3 reads CASSSAGRGEETQYF. CDR3 DNA sequence: TGTGCCAGCAGCAGCGCTGGCAGGGGTGAAGAGACCCAGTACTTC. The chain carries TRBV5-6 and TRBJ2-5; a possible D gene is TRBD1 (6 bases). Trimming removed 4 bases at V and 3 bases at J, with 16 bases between. The CDR3 length is 15 residues. Germline lookup yields CDR1 SGHDT and CDR2 YYEEEE.

In this sample, this clone turned up a few times. This chain links TRBV12-3 or TRBV12-4 with TRBJ2-7; 11 nucleotides align to TRBD2. Trimming at V came to 7 bases and at J to 5 bases, leaving 4 bases not matched to a gene. The CDR3 contains 13 residues. This CDR3 is CASNSGGGHEQYF. In DNA, the CDR3 is TGTGCCAGCAATAGCGGGGGGGGCCACGAGCAGTACTTC.

Written as DNA, the CDR3 is TGTGCCAGCAGCGTTCAAGGCCTAGGGCCAACAGTAGATGAGCAGTTCTTC. Translation gives CASSVQGLGPTVDEQFF. The chain has TRBV9 and TRBJ2-1, with D hard to call. With 2 bases removed from V and 8 bases from J, the gap between germline ends came to 23 bases. Germline CDR1 SGDLS, CDR2 YYNGEE. CDR3 size: 17 residues.

The chain employs TRBV5-1 and TRBJ2-1; TRBD2 matches at 8 bases. Trimming took 5 bases from V and 15 from J; bases not matched to a gene: 7. The CDR3 consists of 11 residues. Germline values: CDR1 SGHRS, CDR2 YFSETQ. The CDR3 sequence is CASRSGLVLFF. The CDR3 nucleotides read TGCGCCAGCAGATCGGGACTAGTTCTGTTCTTC.

V gene TRBV7-8 combines with J gene TRBJ1-6; D gene uncertain. This CDR3 has 14 amino acids. Per the germline V gene, CDR1 is SGHVS and CDR2 is FQNEAQ. Trimming stripped 6 bases from V and 7 bases from J, with 13 bases between. The CDR3 sequence is CASSLMAANSPLHF. The CDR3 DNA follows: TGTGCCAGCAGTCTCATGGCAGCCAATTCACCCCTCCACTTT.

V and J are TRBV19 and TRBJ2-5; 9 bases line up with TRBD2. Trimming cost V 5 bases and J 1 base; bases outside gene matches: 8. This CDR3 is built from 16 residues. CDR1 LNHDA and CDR2 SQIVND come from the germline V gene (reference sequence). The CDR3 sequence is CASSPRSGGFQETQYF. The CDR3, as DNA: TGTGCCAGTAGTCCGAGGAGCGGGGGGTTCCAAGAGACCCAGTACTTC.

This chain connects TRBV28 to TRBJ1-2; D is uncertain. The CDR3 loop spans 13 amino acids. V was shortened by 4 bases and J by 0 bases, with 6 bases between the two germline ends. Looked up from germline, CDR1 is MDHEN and CDR2 is SYDVKM. The CDR3 is CASSWYSNYGYTF. The CDR3 region has the DNA TGTGCCAGCAGTTGGTATTCTAACTATGGCTACACCTTC.

This chain links TRBV11-2 with TRBJ1-6; the D gene is possibly TRBD1 (6 bases). This CDR3 has 16 amino acids. Trimming stripped 5 bases from V and 9 bases from J, with 20 bases between. Per germline, CDR1 SGHAT and CDR2 FQNNGV. CDR3 sequence: CASSAGTGTLASPLHF. For the CDR3, the DNA is TGTGCCAGCAGCGCAGGCACCGGGACATTAGCTTCACCCCTCCACTTT.